This entry concerns a single T cell receptor (beta chain). No conserved phenylalanine or tryptophan is present at the end of the CDR3, so a read error is the likely explanation. Assay: immunoSEQ multiplex PCR; the TCRdb copy retains only in-frame clones and omits some. The table has about 500,000 clones, 75% to 80% seen once; the top ten hold more than 10%. This entry belongs to a study of shared clonotypes between healthy human individuals. CDR1 is SGHTA and CDR2 is FQGNSA in the germline V gene. The CDR3 contains 14 residues. V lost 1 base, J lost 4 bases, and 8 bases lay in between. Those who donated were healthy HIV-negative adults, with no recent acute infections or vaccinations reported.

This TCR came from a woman aged 40-49 years in good health. Some clones in this sample may be carry-over from other donors' samples. This chain joins TRBV7-2 and TRBJ1-3; D unclear. The sequencing input was PBMCs. CDR3: CASSLGLGGNTIYS. The CDR3 DNA follows: TGTGCCAGCAGCTTAGGTCTAGGAGGAAACACCATATATTCT.